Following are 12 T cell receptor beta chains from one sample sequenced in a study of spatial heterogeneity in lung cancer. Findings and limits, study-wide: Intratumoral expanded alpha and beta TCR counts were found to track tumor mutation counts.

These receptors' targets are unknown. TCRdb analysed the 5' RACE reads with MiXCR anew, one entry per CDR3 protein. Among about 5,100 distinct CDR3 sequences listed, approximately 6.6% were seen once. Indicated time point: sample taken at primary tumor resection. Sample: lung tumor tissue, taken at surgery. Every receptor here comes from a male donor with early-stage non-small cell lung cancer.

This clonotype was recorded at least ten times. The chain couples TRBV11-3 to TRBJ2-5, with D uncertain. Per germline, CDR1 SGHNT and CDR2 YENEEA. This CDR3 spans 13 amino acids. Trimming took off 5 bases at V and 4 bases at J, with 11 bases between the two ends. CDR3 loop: CASSVPPGETQYF. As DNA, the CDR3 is TGTGCCAGCAGCGTACCCCCCGGAGAGACCCAGTACTTC.

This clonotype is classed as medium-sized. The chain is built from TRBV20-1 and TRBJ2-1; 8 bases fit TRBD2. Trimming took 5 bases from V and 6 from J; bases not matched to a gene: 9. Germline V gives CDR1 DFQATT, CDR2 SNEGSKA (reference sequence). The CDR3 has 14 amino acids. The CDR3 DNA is TGCAGTGCTTATAGAAGCGGGAGCGGCAATGAGCAGTTCTTC. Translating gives CSAYRSGSGNEQFF.

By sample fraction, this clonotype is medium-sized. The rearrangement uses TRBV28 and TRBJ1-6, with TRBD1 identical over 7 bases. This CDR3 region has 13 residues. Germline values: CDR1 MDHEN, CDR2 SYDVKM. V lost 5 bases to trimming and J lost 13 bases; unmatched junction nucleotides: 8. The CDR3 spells CASSKTGNLPLHF. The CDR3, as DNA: TGTGCCAGCAGTAAGACAGGGAACCTCCCCCTCCACTTT.

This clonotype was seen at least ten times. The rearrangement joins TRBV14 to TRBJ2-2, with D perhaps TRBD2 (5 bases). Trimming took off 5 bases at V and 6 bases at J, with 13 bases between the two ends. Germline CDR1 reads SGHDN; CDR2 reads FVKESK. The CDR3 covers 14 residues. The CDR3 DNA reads TGTGCCAGCAGCTTGGACTTGATCGCCGGGGAGCTGTTTTTT. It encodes CASSLDLIAGELFF.

CDR3 sequence: CSVRESYEQYF. The CDR3 DNA sequence: TGCAGCGTACGTGAGTCCTACGAGCAGTACTTC. The chain links TRBV29-1 to TRBJ2-7; the D is unclear. CDR1 and CDR2 (germline): SQVTM, ANQGSEA. V was cut by 6 bases and J by 1 base, with 7 bases left in between. The CDR3 has 11 residues.

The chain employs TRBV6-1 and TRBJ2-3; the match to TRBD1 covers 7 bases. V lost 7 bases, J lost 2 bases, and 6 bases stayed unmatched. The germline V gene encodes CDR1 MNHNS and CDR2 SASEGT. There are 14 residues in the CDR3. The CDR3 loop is CASKRTGLTDTQYF. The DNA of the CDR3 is TGTGCCAGCAAACGGACAGGACTCACAGATACGCAGTATTTT.

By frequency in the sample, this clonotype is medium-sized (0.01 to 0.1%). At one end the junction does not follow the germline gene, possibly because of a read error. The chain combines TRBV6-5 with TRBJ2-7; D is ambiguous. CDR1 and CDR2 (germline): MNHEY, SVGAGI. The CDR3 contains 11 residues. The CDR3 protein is CASSRQYERYF. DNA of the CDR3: TGTGCCAGCAGCCGTCAATACGAGCGGTACTTC.

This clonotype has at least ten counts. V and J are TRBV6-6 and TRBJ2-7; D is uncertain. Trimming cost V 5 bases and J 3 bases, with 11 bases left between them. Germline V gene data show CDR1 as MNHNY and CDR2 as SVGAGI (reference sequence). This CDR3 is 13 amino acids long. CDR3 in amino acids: CASSKYLFYEQYF. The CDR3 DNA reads TGTGCCAGCAGTAAGTACCTTTTCTACGAGCAGTACTTC.

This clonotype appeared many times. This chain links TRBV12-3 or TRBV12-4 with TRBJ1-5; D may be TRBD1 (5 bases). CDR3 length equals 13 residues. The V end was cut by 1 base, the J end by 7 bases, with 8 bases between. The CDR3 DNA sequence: TGTGCCAGCAGTTTAGACGGGGGACAGCCCCAGCATTTT. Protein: CASSLDGGQPQHF.

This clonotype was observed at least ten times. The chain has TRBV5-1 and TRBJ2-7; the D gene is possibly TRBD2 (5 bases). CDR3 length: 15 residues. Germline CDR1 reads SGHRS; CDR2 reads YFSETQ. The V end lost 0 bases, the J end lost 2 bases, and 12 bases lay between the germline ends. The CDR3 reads CASSLVEVMPYEQYF. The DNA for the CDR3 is TGCGCCAGCAGCTTGGTGGAGGTCATGCCCTACGAGCAGTACTTC. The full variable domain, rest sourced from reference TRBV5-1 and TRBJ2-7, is KAGVTQTPRYLIKTRGQQVTLSCSPISGHRSVSWYQQTPGQGLQFLFEYFSETQRNKGNFPGRFSGRQFSNSRSEMNVSTLELGDSALYLCASSLVEVMPYEQYFGPGTRLTVT.

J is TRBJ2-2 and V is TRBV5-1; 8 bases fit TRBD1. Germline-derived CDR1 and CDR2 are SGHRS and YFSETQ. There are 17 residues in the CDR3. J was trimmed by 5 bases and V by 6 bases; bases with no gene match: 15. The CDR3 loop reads CASILSPGQERTGELFF. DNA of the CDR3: TGCGCCAGCATCCTTTCGCCGGGACAGGAACGGACCGGGGAGCTGTTTTTT.

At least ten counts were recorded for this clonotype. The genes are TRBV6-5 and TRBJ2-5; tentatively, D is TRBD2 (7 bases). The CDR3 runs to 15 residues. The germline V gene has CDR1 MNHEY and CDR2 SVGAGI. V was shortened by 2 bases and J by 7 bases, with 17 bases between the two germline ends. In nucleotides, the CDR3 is TGTGCCAGCAGTTACAGGGGGGGTGGAGCCTGGACCCAGTACTTC. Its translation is CASSYRGGGAWTQYF.